The entry below describes one TCR beta chain. What it binds is unknown. With V trimmed by 2 bases and J by 6 bases, 4 bases remained unmatched. CDR1 and CDR2 from the germline V gene are MDHEN and SYDVKM. This CDR3 is 14 amino acids long. The sample is drawn from a study of identical twins. Study-wide results and limits: Conclusions came from cross-sectional statistical analysis, not from following the same donors. The more abundant beta clonotypes in cord blood had fewer insertions, and memory repertoires did not show this.

One entry per CDR3 protein, called by TCRdb with MiXCR from the 5' RACE reads. The data show about 660,000 distinct CDR3 sequences, around 8.3% seen once. Separately, the same data were catalogued under a study of yellow fever vaccine responses in identical twins.

Input material: PBMCs. The clonotype was recovered from a woman between 18 and 29 years old in good health. This sequence joins TRBV28 and TRBJ2-7; TRBD1 aligns across 10 bases. CDR3 DNA sequence: TGTGCCAGCAGTTTAACCGGGACAGGGGCCGAGCAGTACTTC. Translation: CASSLTGTGAEQYF. Drawing the rest from reference TRBV28 and TRBJ2-7, the complete variable domain is DVKVTQSSRYLVKRTGEKVFLECVQDMDHENMFWYRQDPGLGLRLIYFSYDVKMKEKGDIPEGYSVSREKKERFSLILESASTNQTSMYLCASSLTGTGAEQYFGPGTRLTVT.